The T cell receptor beta chain under discussion was sequenced for a study of blood T cell repertoires in COVID-19. In the study overall: Acute and convalescent COVID-19 specimens originated in the United States, Italy and Spain. In each case, the material was cDNA or gDNA derived from T cells, B-cell-depleted T cells, or PBMCs.

Per the study methods: For nucleated cells, counts were estimated from reference gene primer amplification. Clones were read by immunoSEQ multiplex PCR, and TCRdb kept only the in-frame ones, dropping some. V, J and clone size reflect that table, while D and trimming were determined from the DNA. The top ten clones hold 4% to 5.5% of a sample with more than 200,000 clones, 80% to 85% of them seen once. Germline V gene sequence: CDR1 SEHNR, CDR2 FQNEAQ (reference sequence). Trimming stripped 0 bases from V and 6 bases from J, with 11 bases between. This CDR3 comprises 15 residues. Sequenced sample: peripheral blood. This chain uses TRBV7-9 with TRBJ1-4; D call uncertain. The origin of this receptor is a man in his fifties or sixties with active or convalescent COVID-19. The CDR3 sequence: CASSLAGRADEKLFF. For the CDR3, the DNA is TGTGCCAGCAGCTTAGCGGGGAGGGCCGATGAAAAACTGTTTTTT. Full variable domain (missing parts from reference TRBV7-9 and TRBJ1-4): DTGVSQNPRHKITKRGQNVTFRCDPISEHNRLYWYRQTLGQGPEFLTYFQNEAQLEKSRLLSDRFSAERPKGSFSTLEIQRTEQGDSAMYLCASSLAGRADEKLFFGSGTQLSVL.